The source of this T cell receptor (beta chain) is a study of T-cell reconstitution after alpha-beta-depleted transplantation in children. Study conclusions and caveats: When one year had passed after transplant, most T-cell counts and diversity came from newly produced T cells. Some patients' high day-60 TCRbeta diversity was attributed to recipient cells surviving conditioning. Roughly two months post-transplant, alpha-beta T cells reportedly originated from several hundred graft clones that had expanded.

Using unique molecular identifiers, the investigators prepared the TCRbeta library. TCRdb re-called the PCR reads with MiXCR, one entry per CDR3 protein. The sample includes 300,000 to 350,000 distinct CDR3 sequences, 15% to 20% of them seen just once. This clonotype was seen a few times. As yet, its antigen is unknown. V lost 3 bases, J lost 5 bases, and 3 bases stayed unmatched. The germline V gene encodes CDR1 MNHEY and CDR2 SMNVEV (reference sequence). CDR3 length equals 14 residues. The clonotype comes from a male patient between 2 and 10 years old who had a stem cell transplant for acute lymphoblastic leukemia, so the T cells may come from the graft donor. The sequencing used PBMCs, mostly from graft donor cells, collected 360 days after TCRalphabeta/CD19-depleted stem cell transplant. The V gene is TRBV27, the J gene TRBJ2-2; 7 bases map to TRBD1. DNA of the CDR3: TGTGCCAGCAGTTTTAAACAGGGGACCGGGGAGCTGTTTTTT. This gives the protein CASSFKQGTGELFF.